This entry lists 5 T cell receptor beta chains sequenced from one sample in a study of shared T cell receptors in the human thymus. The assay was immunoSEQ multiplex PCR, and TCRdb's table has in-frame clones only and misses some. Of some 660,000 clones listed, more than 70% are singletons. The sample was also reused in another study, on human thymus T cells.

The specimen was thymocytes. Receptors originate from a boy less than two years old with a congenital heart defect.

In regard to this clone: A read error may produce the germline difference seen at one junction end. This rearrangement joins TRBV6-1 to TRBJ2-1; 10 bases line up with TRBD2. The CDR3 covers 15 residues. Per the germline V gene, CDR1 is MNHNS and CDR2 is SASEGT. CDR3 in DNA: TGTGCCAGCAGAGAAGAGCGGGGGGGCACCAATGAGCAGTTCTTC. Its translation is CASREERGGTNEQFF.

The chain combines TRBV27 with TRBJ2-7; 7 bases are shared with TRBD2. This CDR3 has 14 amino acids. CDR1 and CDR2 from the germline V gene are MNHEY and SMNVEV (reference sequence). V shed 0 bases and J 7 bases; nucleotides not matched to a gene: 6. CDR3 in amino acids: CASSLSGRVGEQYF. In DNA, the CDR3 is TGTGCCAGCAGTTTATCGGGGAGGGTGGGGGAGCAGTACTTC.

This clone was seen only once. The J gene is TRBJ2-1, the V gene TRBV7-2; 8 bases agree with TRBD2. Germline CDR1 SGHTA, CDR2 FQGNSA. The CDR3 sequence is 14 residues long. V trimming: 8 bases; J trimming: 3 bases; junction bases outside the gene matches: 6. This CDR3 reads CASRSGGLYNEQFF. The CDR3 DNA reads as TGTGCCAGCCGCAGCGGGGGCCTCTACAATGAGCAGTTCTTC.

V is TRBV5-6 and J is TRBJ2-1; 7 positions agree with TRBD2. J was trimmed by 15 bases and V by 3 bases; bases with no gene match: 9. Germline V gene sequence: CDR1 SGHDT, CDR2 YYEEEE. There are 12 residues in the CDR3. CDR3 DNA sequence: TGTGCCAGCAGCTGGGAGGGGACCCACCCGTTCTTC. Translated, it gives CASSWEGTHPFF.

V and J are TRBV5-4 and TRBJ2-1, with 8 bases identical to TRBD2. This CDR3 contains 16 residues. The trim removed 4 bases at V and 8 bases at J, leaving 14 bases unmatched. Germline assignment: CDR1 SGHNT and CDR2 YYREEE (reference sequence). This CDR3 reads CASSQGREGPRDEQFF. CDR3 bases: TGTGCCAGCAGCCAGGGACGGGAGGGCCCTCGGGATGAGCAGTTCTTC.